Presented here are 5 T cell receptor beta chains from one specimen sequenced in a study of T-cell memory formation after mild COVID-19. TCRdb used MiXCR to reprocess the 5' RACE reads, holding one entry per CDR3 protein. The repertoire holds 390,000 or so distinct CDR3 sequences, roughly 15% seen once, with roughly a fifth in the top ten. The sequenced sample was PBMCs or a T cell subset sorted from them (not recorded which). The receptors come from a man aged 18 to 30 who had mild COVID-19 (a few samples of this study predate the infection). Cell type and time point are not known.

The chain recombines TRBV5-1 with TRBJ2-2; D remains ambiguous. Germline loops: CDR1 SGHRS, CDR2 YFSETQ. Trimming left V 4 bases short and J 4 bases short, with 11 bases between. This CDR3 is built from 14 residues. CDR3 amino acids: CASSAGPSTGELFF. CDR3 coding DNA: TGCGCCAGCAGCGCCGGACCTAGCACCGGGGAGCTGTTTTTT.

This clonotype was counted many times. The gene calls are TRBV6-2 or TRBV6-3 and TRBJ1-5, with D perhaps TRBD1 (5 bases). Germline CDR1 MNHEY, CDR2 SVGEGT. V dropped 6 bases and J dropped 6 bases, with 21 bases sitting between them. The CDR3 consists of 16 residues. The CDR3: CASRARGDGSSQPQHF. The CDR3 bases are TGTGCCAGCAGAGCTAGAGGGGATGGATCAAGTCAGCCCCAGCATTTT.

This chain connects TRBV12-3 or TRBV12-4 to TRBJ2-7; 10 bases align to TRBD2. V dropped 5 bases and J dropped 7; count of bases not matched to a gene: 8. This CDR3 spans 14 amino acids. Here the CDR3 reads CASSLSGGVSEQYF. The CDR3 coding sequence is TGTGCCAGCAGTCTAAGCGGGGGGGTGAGTGAGCAGTACTTC.

This clonotype appeared many times. The chain couples TRBV5-1 to TRBJ1-2; 7 nucleotides align to TRBD1. The junction had 9 bases not matched to a gene; V was cut back by 4 bases and J by 3 bases. The CDR3 is 15 residues long. Germline V gene sequence: CDR1 SGHRS, CDR2 YFSETQ. CDR3 DNA sequence: TGCGCCAGCAGCCGGACGACAGGGAAAGACTATGGCTACACCTTC. Translation: CASSRTTGKDYGYTF.

With respect to this clonotype: An end of the junction differs from the germline gene, which may be a read error. The J gene is TRBJ1-1, the V gene TRBV11-2; D gene uncertain. The germline CDR1 and CDR2 sequences are SGHAT and FQNNGV. This CDR3 has 14 amino acids. The CDR3 DNA is TGTGCCAGCAGCCTAGATTTTGCCGGCACTGAAGCTTTCTTT. It translates to CASSLDFAGTEAFF. Based on the CDR3 plus reference TRBV11-2 and TRBJ1-1, the full variable domain is EAGVAQSPRYKIIEKRQSVAFWCNPISGHATLYWYQQILGQGPKLLIQFQNNGVVDDSQLPKDRFSAERLKGVDSTLKIQPAKLEDSAVYLCASSLDFAGTEAFFGQGTRLTVV.